Listed below are T cell receptor beta chains from one sample, sequenced in a study of T-cell memory formation after mild COVID-19. TCRdb analysed the 5' RACE reads with MiXCR anew, one entry per CDR3 protein. This sample has hundreds of thousands of distinct CDR3 sequences, with under 20% found just once. The sample comprised PBMCs or a T cell subset sorted from them (not recorded which). The origin of the receptors is an adult woman who had mild COVID-19 (a few samples of this study predate the infection). Cell type and time point are not known. Each CDR3 is given with its conserved first and last residue. D genes are given only for firm matches. Clone size is stated in some rows and not others, as once, few, many or a class when expanded.

d_gene	abundance	j_gene	v_gene	CDR3nt	CDR3aa
NA	few	TRBJ2-3	TRBV6-2/TRBV6-3	TGTGCCAGCGAGGCAGGCACAGATACGCAGTATTTT	CASEAGTDTQYF
NA	NA	TRBJ2-7	TRBV27	TGTGCCAGATGGGAGTACGACGAGCAGTACTTC	CARWEYDEQYF
TRBD1	few	TRBJ2-7	TRBV5-6	TGTGCCAGCAGCTCAGGACAGGGGCGAGAGCAGTACTTC	CASSSGQGREQYF
NA	NA	TRBJ2-3	TRBV7-9	TGTGCCAGCAGCGCCGGCTGGCAGGGAGGCACAGATACGCAGTATTTT	CASSAGWQGGTDTQYF
TRBD2	few	TRBJ2-5	TRBV3-1	TGTGCCAGCAGCCAAAGGCATAGCGGGTTGCAAGAGACCCAGTACTTC	CASSQRHSGLQETQYF
TRBD1	NA	TRBJ2-1	TRBV6-1	TGTGCCAGCAGTGAGGCCTTCTCAGGGGGCAGTGAGCAGTTCTTC	CASSEAFSGGSEQFF
NA	few	TRBJ2-1	TRBV11-2	TGTGCCAGCAGCAGGTCCGCGGCCAGGGCCTCTGAGCAGTTCTTC	CASSRSAARASEQFF
NA	many	TRBJ2-5	TRBV10-2	TGCGCCAGCGGAGAGGGTGAGACCCAGTACTTC	CASGEGETQYF
NA	few	TRBJ2-5	TRBV12-3/TRBV12-4	TGTGCCAGCAGCAGAGCAGGGGTTAAAGAGACCCAGTACTTC	CASSRAGVKETQYF
TRBD1	few	TRBJ1-6	TRBV4-3	TGCGCCAGCAGCCAAGACGGACAGGGTGGTGGTTCACCCCTCCACTTT	CASSQDGQGGGSPLHF
TRBD2	few	TRBJ2-3	TRBV5-1	TGCGCCAGCAGCTTGGACGTAGCGGGGTCCACAGATACGCAGTATTTT	CASSLDVAGSTDTQYF
NA	few	TRBJ1-3	TRBV6-1	TGTGCCAGCAGTGTTGGGGGGCGGAACACCATATATTTT	CASSVGGRNTIYF
TRBD2	NA	TRBJ2-1	TRBV10-3	TGTGCCATCAGTGATAAGCGGGGTGTAGACAATGAGCAGTTCTTC	CAISDKRGVDNEQFF
NA	NA	TRBJ1-2	TRBV29-1	TGCAGCGTTGGCCTCCGAGGGACTCCCAAAGTAGGAAACTATGGCTACACCTTC	CSVGLRGTPKVGNYGYTF
NA	few	TRBJ2-1	TRBV11-2	TGTGCCAGCAGCTTATGGAGCCGTCTGACGTTCGATGAGCAGTTCTTC	CASSLWSRLTFDEQFF
TRBD1	NA	TRBJ1-2	TRBV7-8	TGTGCCAGCAGCTCAGGGACAGGGGGGTACTATGGCTACACCTTC	CASSSGTGGYYGYTF
TRBD2	NA	TRBJ2-1	TRBV11-2	TGTGCCAGCAGCTTAGTGGTAGCGGGGGCCAGAATAGACAATGAGCAGTTCTTC	CASSLVVAGARIDNEQFF
NA	NA	TRBJ2-3	TRBV7-2	TGTGCCAGCAGCCAGTGGGGAGATACGCAGTATTTT	CASSQWGDTQYF
TRBD1	many	TRBJ2-1	TRBV6-2/TRBV6-3	TGTGCCAGCAGTTGGGACAGCTCCTACAATGAGCAGTTCTTC	CASSWDSSYNEQFF
NA	few	TRBJ2-7	TRBV7-6	TGTGCCAGCAGCTTAGCCGAGTACGAGCAGTACTTC	CASSLAEYEQYF
TRBD2	NA	TRBJ2-1	TRBV24-1	TGTGCCACCAGTGTAGCGGGAGAGGGATACAATGAGCAGTTCTTC	CATSVAGEGYNEQFF
NA	NA	TRBJ2-1	TRBV4-3	TGCGCCAGCAGCCAAGTCCACGGGACCGGGACTTACAATGAGCAGTTCTTC	CASSQVHGTGTYNEQFF
NA	NA	TRBJ2-7	TRBV30	TGTGCCTGGAGTGCGGGGGTCGAGCAGTACTTC	CAWSAGVEQYF
NA	NA	TRBJ2-5	TRBV20-1	TGCAGTGCTAGGGGATCCCAGAGTCTACAGACCCAGTACTTC	CSARGSQSLQTQYF
NA	many	TRBJ1-2	TRBV5-1	TGCGCCAGCAGCTTGGTCGGGGGTAACTATGGCTACACCTTC	CASSLVGGNYGYTF
NA	NA	TRBJ1-5	TRBV12-3/TRBV12-4	TGTGCCAGCAGCCCCACGGACGGTAATCAGCCCCAGCATTTT	CASSPTDGNQPQHF
TRBD1	NA	TRBJ2-7	TRBV24-1	TGTGCCACCAGTGAGAGACAGGGCCTCGAGCAGTACTTC	CATSERQGLEQYF
NA	few	TRBJ2-1	TRBV6-4	TGTGCCAGCAGTGACTCGTCCAAGGGCTCCTACAATGAGCAGTTCTTC	CASSDSSKGSYNEQFF
NA	NA	TRBJ2-6	TRBV11-2	TGTGCCAGCAGCTTAGGGCGGGGAGGGGCCAACGTCCTGACTTTC	CASSLGRGGANVLTF
NA	NA	TRBJ2-3	TRBV20-1	TGCAGTGCCCCCCCGGCGTCAATTACAGACAAGACAGATACGCAGTATTTT	CSAPPASITDKTDTQYF
TRBD2	many	TRBJ2-3	TRBV5-1	TGCGCCAGCAGCCCTGGAGCTAGCGGGGTTACAGATACGCAGTATTTT	CASSPGASGVTDTQYF
TRBD2	NA	TRBJ2-5	TRBV7-2	TGTGCCAGCAGCTTTAGCGGGACTGGGGGTGGGGAGACCCAGTACTTC	CASSFSGTGGGETQYF
NA	few	TRBJ2-2	TRBV2	TGTGCCATTCTAGTGAACACCGGGGAGCTGTTTTTT	CAILVNTGELFF
NA	many	TRBJ1-1	TRBV18	TGTGCCAGCTCACCTCTTAGCAGGAACACTGAAGCTTTCTTT	CASSPLSRNTEAFF
NA	NA	TRBJ2-1	TRBV20-1	TGCAGTGCTAGAGATATAGGCCCAGACAATGAGCAGTTCTTC	CSARDIGPDNEQFF
NA	NA	TRBJ2-5	TRBV12-3/TRBV12-4	TGTGCCAGCAGTCGCAATAGCGTGGGGGAGACCCAGTACTTC	CASSRNSVGETQYF
NA	few	TRBJ1-1	TRBV7-9	TGTGCCAGCACTCTTAGTGGCGAGAACACTGAAGCTTTCTTT	CASTLSGENTEAFF
NA	few	TRBJ1-2	TRBV29-1	TGCAGCGTTGTGGTTCCGGAGACGGCTGGCTACACCTTC	CSVVVPETAGYTF
TRBD2	few	TRBJ2-7	TRBV5-1	TGCGCCAGCAGCCCCGATCTCGGGGGGTTCGACGAGCAGTACTTC	CASSPDLGGFDEQYF
NA	few	TRBJ1-1	TRBV18	TGTGCCAGCTCACCTTCACAGGGGAACACTGAAGCTTTCTTT	CASSPSQGNTEAFF
NA	many	TRBJ2-1	TRBV6-2/TRBV6-3	TGTGCCAGCAGCCTAGGGGGTGTGCAGTTCTTC	CASSLGGVQFF
TRBD2	NA	TRBJ2-2	TRBV20-1	TGCAGTGCCGTGCGGGAGGCTCACACCGGGGAGCTGTTTTTT	CSAVREAHTGELFF
TRBD1	few	TRBJ2-7	TRBV2	TGTGCCAGCAGGTCGGACAGGTACTCCTACGAGCAGTACTTC	CASRSDRYSYEQYF
NA	many	TRBJ2-2	TRBV19	TGTGCCAGCCTCCAACCCGGGACTTTACACACCGGGGAGCTGTTTTTT	CASLQPGTLHTGELFF
NA	NA	TRBJ1-2	TRBV5-5	TGTGCCAGCAGCTTGGAAGTGCGGGACTTGGCCGGGGGCTACACCTTC	CASSLEVRDLAGGYTF
TRBD2	many	TRBJ2-5	TRBV5-1	TGCGCCAGCAGCACTGGGGGGGGAGAGACCCAGTACTTC	CASSTGGGETQYF
TRBD2	once	TRBJ2-1	TRBV9	TGTGCCAGCAGCTTTACTAGCGGGAGGGGAGGGGATGAGCAGTTCTTC	CASSFTSGRGGDEQFF
TRBD2	few	TRBJ2-1	TRBV29-1	TGCAGCGTTGTAGTGGCGGGAGGGCTGGATGAGCAGTTCTTC	CSVVVAGGLDEQFF
TRBD1	many	TRBJ2-7	TRBV5-1	TGCGCCAGCAGATACCGGGACAGGATCTACGAGCAGTACTTC	CASRYRDRIYEQYF
NA	few	TRBJ2-7	TRBV18	TGTGCCAGCTCGTTTAACAGGGACGAGCAGTACTTC	CASSFNRDEQYF
NA	NA	TRBJ2-2	TRBV4-2	TGTGCCAGCAGCCGCCGTGGGTCTCCAGGGGCCGGGGAGCTGTTTTTT	CASSRRGSPGAGELFF
NA	few	TRBJ2-1	TRBV10-3	TGTGCCATCAGTGCCTCCGACAGGGACTTAGAGTGGCAGTTCTTC	CAISASDRDLEWQFF
NA	NA	TRBJ2-6	TRBV20-1	TGCAGTGCTAGATCCCTCGGAGGGCATGGGGCCAACGTCCTGACTTTC	CSARSLGGHGANVLTF